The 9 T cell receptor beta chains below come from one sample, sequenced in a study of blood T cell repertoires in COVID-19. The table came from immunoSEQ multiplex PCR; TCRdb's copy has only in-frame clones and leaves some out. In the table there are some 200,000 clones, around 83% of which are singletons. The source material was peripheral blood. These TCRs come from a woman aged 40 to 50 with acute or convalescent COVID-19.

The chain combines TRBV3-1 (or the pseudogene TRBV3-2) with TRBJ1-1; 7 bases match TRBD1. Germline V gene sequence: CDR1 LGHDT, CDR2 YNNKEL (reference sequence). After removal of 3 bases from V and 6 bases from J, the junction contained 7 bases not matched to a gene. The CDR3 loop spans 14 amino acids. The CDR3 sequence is CASSQTGFGSEAFF. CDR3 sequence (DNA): TGTGCCAGCAGCCAGACAGGGTTTGGCTCTGAAGCTTTCTTT.

The CDR3 loop reads CASSQGAFGYTF. CDR3 nucleotide sequence: TGTGCCAGCTCGCAGGGGGCGTTTGGCTACACCTTC. This chain connects TRBV28 to TRBJ1-2, with TRBD1 matching 8 bases. The V and J ends lost 8 bases and 7 bases, in that order; junction bases with no gene match: 6. Germline values: CDR1 MDHEN, CDR2 SYDVKM. The CDR3 runs to 12 residues.

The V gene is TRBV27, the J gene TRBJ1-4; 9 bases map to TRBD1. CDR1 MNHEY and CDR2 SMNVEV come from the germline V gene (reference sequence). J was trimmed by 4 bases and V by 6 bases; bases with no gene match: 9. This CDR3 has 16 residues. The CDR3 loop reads CASRGQGGTLNEKLFF. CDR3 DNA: TGTGCCAGCAGGGGACAGGGCGGAACTCTTAATGAAAAACTGTTTTTT.

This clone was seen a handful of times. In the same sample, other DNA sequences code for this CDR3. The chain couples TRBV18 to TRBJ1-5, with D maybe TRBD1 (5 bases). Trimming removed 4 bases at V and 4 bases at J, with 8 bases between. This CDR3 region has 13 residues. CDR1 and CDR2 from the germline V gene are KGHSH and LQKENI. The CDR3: CASSQGENQPQHF. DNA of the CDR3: TGTGCCAGCTCACAAGGGGAAAATCAGCCCCAGCATTTT.

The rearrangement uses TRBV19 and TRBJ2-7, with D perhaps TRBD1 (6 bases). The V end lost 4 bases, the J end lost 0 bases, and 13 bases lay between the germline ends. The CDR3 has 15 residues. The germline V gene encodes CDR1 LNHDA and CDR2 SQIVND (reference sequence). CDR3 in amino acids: CASSRTVTSSYEQYF. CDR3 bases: TGTGCCAGTAGTAGGACAGTAACCTCCTCCTACGAGCAGTACTTC. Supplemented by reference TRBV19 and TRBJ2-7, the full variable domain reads DGGITQSPKYLFRKEGQNVTLSCEQNLNHDAMYWYRQDPGQGLRLIYYSQIVNDFQKGDIAEGYSVSREKKESFPLTVTSAQKNPTAFYLCASSRTVTSSYEQYFGPGTRLTVT.

This CDR3 is CATMTPTHEQYF. CDR3 DNA sequence: TGCGCCACCATGACACCGACCCACGAGCAGTACTTC. This sequence joins TRBV10-2 and TRBJ2-7, with D unclear. The V end was cut by 10 bases, the J end by 5 bases, with 15 bases between. The CDR3 is 12 amino acids. Germline-derived CDR1 and CDR2 are WSHSY and SAAADI.

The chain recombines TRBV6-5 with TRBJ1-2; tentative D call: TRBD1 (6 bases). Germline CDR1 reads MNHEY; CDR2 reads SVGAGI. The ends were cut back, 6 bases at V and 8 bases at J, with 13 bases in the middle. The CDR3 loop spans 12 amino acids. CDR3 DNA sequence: TGTGCCAGCAGAGGGACATGGGGAGGCTACACCTTC. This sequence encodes CASRGTWGGYTF.

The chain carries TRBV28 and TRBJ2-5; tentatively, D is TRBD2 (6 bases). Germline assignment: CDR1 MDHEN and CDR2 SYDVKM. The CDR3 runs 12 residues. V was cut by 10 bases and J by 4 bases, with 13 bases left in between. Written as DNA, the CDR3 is TGTGCCACGGGAGTGGGGGGAGAGACCCAGTACTTC. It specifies CATGVGGETQYF. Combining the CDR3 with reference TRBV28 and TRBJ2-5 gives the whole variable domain DVKVTQSSRYLVKRTGEKVFLECVQDMDHENMFWYRQDPGLGLRLIYFSYDVKMKEKGDIPEGYSVSREKKERFSLILESASTNQTSMYLCATGVGGETQYFGPGTRLLVL.

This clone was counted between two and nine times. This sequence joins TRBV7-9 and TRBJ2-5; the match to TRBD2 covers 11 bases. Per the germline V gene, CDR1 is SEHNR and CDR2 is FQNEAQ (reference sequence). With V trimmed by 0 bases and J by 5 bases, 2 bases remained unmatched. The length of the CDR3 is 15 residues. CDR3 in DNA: TGTGCCAGCAGCTTAGCGGCTAGCGGGGGGGAGACCCAGTACTTC. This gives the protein CASSLAASGGETQYF. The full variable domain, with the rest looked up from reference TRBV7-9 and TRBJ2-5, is DTGVSQNPRHKITKRGQNVTFRCDPISEHNRLYWYRQTLGQGPEFLTYFQNEAQLEKSRLLSDRFSAERPKGSFSTLEIQRTEQGDSAMYLCASSLAASGGETQYFGPGTRLLVL.